This note documents a single TCR beta chain sequence. Its antigen remains unknown. This sample stems from a study of shared clonotypes between healthy human individuals. Partitioning of CD4+ cells yielded a CD45RA+ naive subset and a CD45RA-negative memory subset. Study findings and constraints: A few donors held 5% to 5.5% of naive CD4 clonotypes in common. In general, naive subsets displayed greater estimated richness than memory subsets did.

Deep-level assay runs were performed. Clones were sequenced by immunoSEQ multiplex PCR, and TCRdb holds only the in-frame ones, with some missing. This sample has roughly 1,500,000 clones, with around 98% found just once. Germline V lookup: CDR1 SGHTA, CDR2 FQGNSA. V lost 5 bases, J lost 3 bases, and 4 bases stayed unmatched. This CDR3 is built from 16 residues. The source of this sequence is a man aged 25 to 40 in good health. Sequencing was carried out using naive CD4+ T cells sorted from blood. Subset denoted: CD45RA+ positively selected. This chain links TRBV7-2 with TRBJ2-2; 12 bases match TRBD2. The chain's CDR3 is CASSARLAGDTGELFF. CDR3 DNA sequence: TGTGCCAGCAGCGCCCGACTAGCGGGAGACACCGGGGAGCTGTTTTTT. Drawing the rest from reference TRBV7-2 and TRBJ2-2, the complete variable domain is GAGVSQSPSNKVTEKGKDVELRCDPISGHTALYWYRQSLGQGLEFLIYFQGNSAPDKSGLPSDRFSAERTGGSVSTLTIQRTQQEDSAVYLCASSARLAGDTGELFFGEGSRLTVL.